The entry that follows covers one T cell receptor beta chain sequence. The data belong to a study of shared clonotypes between healthy human individuals. Looking at the study overall: Samples came from two female and three male donors aged 18 to 49.

The CDR3 runs 15 residues. V shed 6 bases and J 6 bases; nucleotides not matched to a gene: 10. The germline CDR1 and CDR2 sequences are SNHLY and FYNNEI. Researchers partitioned CD4+ cells into CD45RA+ naive and CD45RA-negative memory subsets. Researchers ran the assay at a deep level. Generated by immunoSEQ multiplex PCR, the TCRdb table keeps only in-frame clones and is missing some. The sample includes about 2.3 million clones, around 90% of them seen just once. The sequencing input was naive CD4+ T cells from PBMCs. The sample's subset: CD45RA+ positively selected. The clonotype comes from a young man in good health. Some clones in this sample may be carry-over from other donors' samples. V is TRBV2 and J is TRBJ2-7, with TRBD2 identical over 11 bases. The CDR3 sequence is CASRETSGKIGEQYF. The CDR3, as DNA: TGTGCCAGCAGGGAGACTAGCGGGAAAATAGGCGAGCAGTACTTC.